This is a list of T cell receptor beta chains from one sample in a study of T cells in Graves' hyperthyroidism and ophthalmopathy. TCRdb reprocessed the multiplex PCR reads via MiXCR and lists one record per CDR3 protein. The repertoire holds about 380,000 distinct CDR3 sequences, around 20% seen once, with 40% in the top ten. The source material was blood. Every receptor here comes from a man aged 18 to 29 with Graves' ophthalmopathy. Each CDR3 is given with its conserved first and last residue. Fields, in order: clone size, D gene, J gene, V gene, CDR3 DNA, CDR3 protein. The D gene is left open where the match is weak. Size values are once, few and many counts, or a class for expanded clones, and some rows have none.

clone size: NA
D gene: NA
J gene: TRBJ2-7
V gene: TRBV5-1
CDR3 DNA: TGCGCCAGCAGCTACGACGGACTCTCCTACGAGCAGTACTTC
CDR3 protein: CASSYDGLSYEQYF

clone size: NA
D gene: NA
J gene: TRBJ2-7
V gene: TRBV28
CDR3 DNA: TGTGCCAGCAGTTTAAACCTCATAGCGGGACAGGCGGTCTCCTACGAGCAGTACTTC
CDR3 protein: CASSLNLIAGQAVSYEQYF

clone size: many
D gene: NA
J gene: TRBJ1-1
V gene: TRBV5-1
CDR3 DNA: TGCGCCAGCAGCCCACTGGAGGGGAGGGCTTTCTTT
CDR3 protein: CASSPLEGRAFF

clone size: many
D gene: NA
J gene: TRBJ2-7
V gene: TRBV5-1
CDR3 DNA: TGCGCCAGCACCCGTGGGGACGTAGCCTACGAGCAGTACTTC
CDR3 protein: CASTRGDVAYEQYF

clone size: once
D gene: NA
J gene: TRBJ1-2
V gene: TRBV11-1
CDR3 DNA: TGTGCCAGCAGCCTCACCTCACCCGGGACTAGTGGCTACACCTTC
CDR3 protein: CASSLTSPGTSGYTF

clone size: NA
D gene: NA
J gene: TRBJ2-2
V gene: TRBV29-1
CDR3 DNA: TGCAGCGTGCAGGACAACACCGGGGAGCTGTTTTTT
CDR3 protein: CSVQDNTGELFF

clone size: few
D gene: NA
J gene: TRBJ2-2
V gene: TRBV10-3
CDR3 DNA: TGTGCCATCAGCCCCGAATACACCGGGGAGCTGTTTTTT
CDR3 protein: CAISPEYTGELFF

clone size: many
D gene: NA
J gene: TRBJ1-5
V gene: TRBV7-9
CDR3 DNA: TGTGCCAGCAGGGGGGGGGAGTGGGGTCAGCCCCAGCATTTT
CDR3 protein: CASRGGEWGQPQHF

clone size: many
D gene: NA
J gene: TRBJ2-2
V gene: TRBV6-1
CDR3 DNA: TGTGCCAGCAGTGAAGTGCAGGAGCGGAACACCGGGGAGCTGTTTTTT
CDR3 protein: CASSEVQERNTGELFF

clone size: NA
D gene: TRBD1
J gene: TRBJ2-7
V gene: TRBV11-2
CDR3 DNA: TGTGCCAGCAGCCCGGGACAGGGTGAATACGAGCAGTACTTC
CDR3 protein: CASSPGQGEYEQYF

clone size: NA
D gene: NA
J gene: TRBJ1-5
V gene: TRBV7-9
CDR3 DNA: TGTGCCAGCAGCTTTGAGTTGGGGCCCCAGCATTTT
CDR3 protein: CASSFELGPQHF

clone size: many
D gene: NA
J gene: TRBJ1-1
V gene: TRBV11-1
CDR3 DNA: TGTGCCAGCAGCTTAGAAGGAAGGGTCACTGAAGCTTTCTTT
CDR3 protein: CASSLEGRVTEAFF

clone size: many
D gene: NA
J gene: TRBJ1-5
V gene: TRBV7-2
CDR3 DNA: TGTGCCAGCAGCTTACCTCAGGGAGCGGGCAATCAGCCCCAGCATTTT
CDR3 protein: CASSLPQGAGNQPQHF

clone size: few
D gene: NA
J gene: TRBJ2-1
V gene: TRBV4-1
CDR3 DNA: TGCGCCAGCAGCCAAGGAAGGCCCTGGCGGGGGCGACGCTCCTACAATGAGCAGTTCTTC
CDR3 protein: CASSQGRPWRGRRSYNEQFF

clone size: many
D gene: TRBD2
J gene: TRBJ2-7
V gene: TRBV28
CDR3 DNA: TGTGCCAGCAGTTTTCGGCTAGCGGGCGGGTACGAGCAGTACTTC
CDR3 protein: CASSFRLAGGYEQYF

clone size: NA
D gene: TRBD1
J gene: TRBJ2-2
V gene: TRBV7-6
CDR3 DNA: TGTGCCAGCAGCTTAGGTGTAGGACAGGACACCGGGGAGCTGTTTTTT
CDR3 protein: CASSLGVGQDTGELFF

clone size: many
D gene: NA
J gene: TRBJ1-4
V gene: TRBV18
CDR3 DNA: TGTGCCAGCTCACTTTCGGACAGAAATGAAAAACTGTTTTTT
CDR3 protein: CASSLSDRNEKLFF

clone size: many
D gene: TRBD1
J gene: TRBJ2-1
V gene: TRBV11-2
CDR3 DNA: TGTGCCAGCAGCTCACAGGGGGCCCTGGGTGGGGGCAATGAGCAGTTCTTC
CDR3 protein: CASSSQGALGGGNEQFF

clone size: many
D gene: NA
J gene: TRBJ1-1
V gene: TRBV19
CDR3 DNA: TGTGCCAGTAGTAACCCAGAGAACACTGAAGCTTTCTTT
CDR3 protein: CASSNPENTEAFF

clone size: NA
D gene: NA
J gene: TRBJ1-2
V gene: TRBV10-2
CDR3 DNA: TGCGCCAGCAGTGAACCGGGAGCTTCTAGCTATGGCTACACCTTC
CDR3 protein: CASSEPGASSYGYTF

clone size: NA
D gene: NA
J gene: TRBJ1-1
V gene: TRBV28
CDR3 DNA: TGTGCCAGCAGTTTATTCAGATCCCAACGGAACACTGAAGCTTTCTTT
CDR3 protein: CASSLFRSQRNTEAFF

clone size: many
D gene: TRBD2
J gene: TRBJ2-1
V gene: TRBV7-9
CDR3 DNA: TGTGCCAGCAGCTCCACTAGCGGGGGGGCCCTTGAGCAGTTCTTC
CDR3 protein: CASSSTSGGALEQFF

clone size: NA
D gene: NA
J gene: TRBJ2-7
V gene: TRBV5-1
CDR3 DNA: TGCGCCAGCAGCATGGCGGGGGCCGGGAGCTCCTACGAGCAGTACTTC
CDR3 protein: CASSMAGAGSSYEQYF

clone size: NA
D gene: NA
J gene: TRBJ1-1
V gene: TRBV4-1
CDR3 DNA: TGCGCCAGCAGCCGACGAGGTCTGAACACTGAAGCTTTCTTT
CDR3 protein: CASSRRGLNTEAFF

clone size: few
D gene: TRBD2
J gene: TRBJ2-5
V gene: TRBV18
CDR3 DNA: TGTGCCAGCTCACCAGGCGGGGGGCACGGGACCCAGTACTTC
CDR3 protein: CASSPGGGHGTQYF

clone size: few
D gene: NA
J gene: TRBJ1-2
V gene: TRBV5-8
CDR3 DNA: TGTGCCAGCAGTGAGGGGAGCTTGACAAACTATGGCTACACCTTC
CDR3 protein: CASSEGSLTNYGYTF

clone size: few
D gene: NA
J gene: TRBJ1-3
V gene: TRBV3-1
CDR3 DNA: TGTGCCAGCAGCCAGGATGACGGAACTTCTGGAGGGAACACCATATATTTT
CDR3 protein: CASSQDDGTSGGNTIYF

clone size: few
D gene: TRBD2
J gene: TRBJ2-2
V gene: TRBV7-2
CDR3 DNA: TGTGCCAGCAGACCGGGACTAGCGAGAACCGGGGAGCTGTTTTTT
CDR3 protein: CASRPGLARTGELFF

clone size: many
D gene: NA
J gene: TRBJ2-1
V gene: TRBV20-1
CDR3 DNA: TGCAGTGCGTGGGGGGTAAGGACGGTAGAAGATGAGCAGTTCTTC
CDR3 protein: CSAWGVRTVEDEQFF

clone size: NA
D gene: TRBD1
J gene: TRBJ2-7
V gene: TRBV3-1
CDR3 DNA: TGTGCCAGCAGTGGTACCGGGACAGGAGCTTACGAGCAGTACTTC
CDR3 protein: CASSGTGTGAYEQYF

clone size: NA
D gene: TRBD2
J gene: TRBJ2-7
V gene: TRBV20-1
CDR3 DNA: TGCAGTGCTAGAGGCGGGGGGCCCCCAAGAGACGAGCAGTACTTC
CDR3 protein: CSARGGGPPRDEQYF

clone size: many
D gene: NA
J gene: TRBJ2-7
V gene: TRBV18
CDR3 DNA: TGTGCCAGCTCACCACAAGGACCGGACCCCTACGAGCAGTACTTC
CDR3 protein: CASSPQGPDPYEQYF

clone size: NA
D gene: TRBD1
J gene: TRBJ2-5
V gene: TRBV7-9
CDR3 DNA: TGTGCCAGCACTAGCCGGGACAGGGGTTGGAAGGAGACCCAGTACTTC
CDR3 protein: CASTSRDRGWKETQYF

clone size: NA
D gene: TRBD1
J gene: TRBJ2-5
V gene: TRBV5-6
CDR3 DNA: TGTGCCAGCAGCTTGGACAGGGGGCCGGAGACCCAGTACTTC
CDR3 protein: CASSLDRGPETQYF